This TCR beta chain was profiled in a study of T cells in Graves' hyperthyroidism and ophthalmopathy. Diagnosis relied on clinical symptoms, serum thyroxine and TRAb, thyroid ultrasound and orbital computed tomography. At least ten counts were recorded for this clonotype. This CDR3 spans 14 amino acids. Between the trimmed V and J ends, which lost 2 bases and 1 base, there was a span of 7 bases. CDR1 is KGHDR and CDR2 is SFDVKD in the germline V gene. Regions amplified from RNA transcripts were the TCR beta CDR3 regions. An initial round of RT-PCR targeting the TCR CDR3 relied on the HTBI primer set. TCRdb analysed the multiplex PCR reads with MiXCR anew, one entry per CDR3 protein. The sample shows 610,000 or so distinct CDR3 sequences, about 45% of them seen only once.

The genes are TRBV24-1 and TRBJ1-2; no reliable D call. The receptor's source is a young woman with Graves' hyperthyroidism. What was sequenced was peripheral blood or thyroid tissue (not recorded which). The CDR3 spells CATSDWTDNYGYTF. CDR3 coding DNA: TGTGCCACCAGTGATTGGACGGATAACTATGGCTACACCTTC.